This T cell receptor (beta chain) was recorded in a study of T cells in Graves' hyperthyroidism and ophthalmopathy. Broader study findings: Patients with ophthalmopathy were separated from those with stable hyperthyroidism by a 13 V-J model.

In its sample, this clonotype was seen many times. Its antigen is unknown. The length of the CDR3 is 14 residues. Per the germline V gene, CDR1 is SNHLY and CDR2 is FYNNEI. With 7 bases clipped from V and 1 base from J, the junction kept 5 bases outside the gene matches. TCR beta CDR3 regions were amplified from RNA. Using the HTBI primer set, a first-round RT-PCR was run on the TCR CDR3. TCRdb ran MiXCR on the multiplex PCR reads and lists one entry per CDR3 protein. The sample consists of about 420,000 distinct CDR3 sequences, approximately 14% of them appearing once. Sequenced input: blood. V gene TRBV2 combines with J gene TRBJ2-5; 8 nucleotides line up with TRBD2. This TCR was sampled from a woman aged 18-29 years with Graves' hyperthyroidism. CDR3 protein: CASTVAGGQETQYF. As DNA, the CDR3 is TGTGCCAGCACCGTGGCGGGGGGCCAAGAGACCCAGTACTTC.